This is a list of T cell receptor beta chains from one sample in a study of beta chain features in type 1 diabetes. Using immunoSEQ multiplex PCR, the repertoire was profiled, and TCRdb retains in-frame clones only, with some absent. The sample lists 300,000 to 400,000 clones; about a tenth were seen once. Sample: central memory CD4+ T cells from blood. These receptors originate from a man in his thirties or forties with type 1 diabetes. Each CDR3 is given with its conserved first and last residue. The D gene is left open where the match is weak. Clone size is not always given. Where it is, it says once, few, many or a class for expanded clones.

CDR3 protein: CSFGPKETQYF
CDR3 DNA: TGCAGCTTTGGACCGAAAGAGACCCAGTACTTC
V gene: TRBV29-1
D gene: .
clone size: few
CDR3 length: 11
J gene: TRBJ2-5

CDR3 protein: CASSPSGAAQYF
CDR3 DNA: TGTGCCAGCAGCCCCTCCGGGGCTGCCCAGTACTTC
V gene: TRBV7-2
D gene: .
clone size: few
CDR3 length: 12
J gene: TRBJ2-5

CDR3 protein: CASSQDTSAYTDTQYF
CDR3 DNA: TGCGCCAGCAGCCAAGACACTAGCGCTTACACAGATACGCAGTATTTT
V gene: TRBV4-1
D gene: TRBD2
clone size: few
CDR3 length: 16
J gene: TRBJ2-3

CDR3 protein: CASSAEGLASNEQFF
CDR3 DNA: TGTGCCAGCAGTGCGGAGGGACTAGCGAGTAATGAGCAGTTCTTC
V gene: TRBV6-1
D gene: TRBD2
clone size: .
CDR3 length: 15
J gene: TRBJ2-1

CDR3 protein: CASSLEAMNTEAFF
CDR3 DNA: TGCGCCAGCAGCTTGGAAGCGATGAACACTGAAGCTTTCTTT
V gene: TRBV5-1
D gene: .
clone size: .
CDR3 length: 14
J gene: TRBJ1-1

CDR3 protein: CASSPGTGLSEKLFF
CDR3 DNA: TGTGCCAGCAGTCCCGGGACAGGATTATCTGAAAAACTGTTTTTT
V gene: TRBV13
D gene: TRBD1
clone size: .
CDR3 length: 15
J gene: TRBJ1-4

CDR3 protein: CAWGSYGYTF
CDR3 DNA: TGTGCCTGGGGATCCTATGGCTACACCTTC
V gene: TRBV7-2
D gene: .
clone size: few
CDR3 length: 10
J gene: TRBJ1-2

CDR3 protein: CASLPGGGYYGYTF
CDR3 DNA: TGTGCCAGCCTCCCCGGGGGGGGTTACTATGGCTACACCTTC
V gene: TRBV28
D gene: .
clone size: .
CDR3 length: 14
J gene: TRBJ1-2

CDR3 protein: CASSRTGWDEQFF
CDR3 DNA: TGTGCCAGTAGCCGGACAGGGTGGGATGAGCAGTTCTTC
V gene: TRBV19
D gene: TRBD1
clone size: .
CDR3 length: 13
J gene: TRBJ2-1

CDR3 protein: CASSQDVGQGASEQYF
CDR3 DNA: TGCGCCAGCAGCCAAGATGTGGGACAGGGGGCAAGCGAGCAGTACTTC
V gene: TRBV4-1
D gene: TRBD1
clone size: .
CDR3 length: 16
J gene: TRBJ2-7

CDR3 protein: CASSSAPTGYRAGNTIYF
CDR3 DNA: TGTGCCAGCAGCTCAGCTCCTACTGGGTACAGAGCTGGAAACACCATATATTTT
V gene: TRBV11-2
D gene: .
clone size: .
CDR3 length: 18
J gene: TRBJ1-3

CDR3 protein: CAIMEGSSYNEQFF
CDR3 DNA: TGTGCCATCATGGAGGGGAGCTCCTACAATGAGCAGTTCTTC
V gene: TRBV10-3
D gene: .
clone size: few
CDR3 length: 14
J gene: TRBJ2-1

CDR3 protein: CASSSRTDTYEQYF
CDR3 DNA: TGTGCCAGCAGCTCCAGGACAGATACCTACGAGCAGTACTTC
V gene: TRBV7-9
D gene: .
clone size: .
CDR3 length: 14
J gene: TRBJ2-7

CDR3 protein: CASLRRYSGANVLTF
CDR3 DNA: TGTGCCAGCCTTAGACGGTACTCTGGGGCCAACGTCCTGACTTTC
V gene: TRBV6-5
D gene: .
clone size: .
CDR3 length: 15
J gene: TRBJ2-6

CDR3 protein: CASSLSTGNTEAFF
CDR3 DNA: TGTGCCAGCAGCTTAAGTACAGGGAACACTGAAGCTTTCTTT
V gene: TRBV7-8
D gene: .
clone size: few
CDR3 length: 14
J gene: TRBJ1-1

CDR3 protein: CASSQGDNYGYTF
CDR3 DNA: TGTGCCAGCAGCCAAGGGGACAACTATGGCTACACCTTC
V gene: TRBV14
D gene: .
clone size: .
CDR3 length: 13
J gene: TRBJ1-2

CDR3 protein: CASSPLYGTYNEQFF
CDR3 DNA: TGTGCCAGCAGCCCACTCTACGGCACCTACAATGAGCAGTTCTTC
V gene: TRBV5-6
D gene: .
clone size: .
CDR3 length: 15
J gene: TRBJ2-1

CDR3 protein: CASSRPGQGSPLHF
CDR3 DNA: TGTGCCAGCAGCCGTCCGGGACAGGGATCACCCCTCCACTTT
V gene: TRBV7-2
D gene: TRBD1
clone size: few
CDR3 length: 14
J gene: TRBJ1-6

CDR3 protein: CASSLRGGGGSEQFF
CDR3 DNA: TGTGCCAGCAGCTTAAGAGGGGGCGGTGGGAGTGAGCAGTTCTTC
V gene: TRBV7-2
D gene: TRBD1
clone size: few
CDR3 length: 15
J gene: TRBJ2-1

CDR3 protein: CAISESTGGYGYTF
CDR3 DNA: TGTGCCATCAGTGAGTCAACCGGGGGCTATGGCTACACCTTC
V gene: TRBV10-3
D gene: .
clone size: few
CDR3 length: 14
J gene: TRBJ1-2

CDR3 protein: CASSQNAGTNEQYF
CDR3 DNA: TGCGCCAGCAGCCAGAACGCCGGGACAAATGAGCAGTACTTC
V gene: TRBV4-3
D gene: .
clone size: .
CDR3 length: 14
J gene: TRBJ2-7

CDR3 protein: CASSPRGPGATFYGYTF
CDR3 DNA: TGTGCCAGCTCACCACGGGGTCCAGGGGCGACTTTCTATGGCTACACCTTC
V gene: TRBV18
D gene: .
clone size: .
CDR3 length: 17
J gene: TRBJ1-2

CDR3 protein: CASSLGVAMETQYF
CDR3 DNA: TGCGCCAGCAGCTTGGGGGTAGCAATGGAGACCCAGTACTTC
V gene: TRBV5-1
D gene: .
clone size: .
CDR3 length: 14
J gene: TRBJ2-5

CDR3 protein: CASSYDRAPRGNEQFF
CDR3 DNA: TGTGCCAGCAGTTATGACAGGGCCCCTCGGGGCAATGAGCAGTTCTTC
V gene: TRBV2
D gene: TRBD1
clone size: .
CDR3 length: 16
J gene: TRBJ2-1

CDR3 protein: CASSESRTGGLYSYNEQFF
CDR3 DNA: TGTGCCAGCAGTGAATCTCGGACAGGGGGCCTATATTCCTACAATGAGCAGTTCTTC
V gene: TRBV6-1
D gene: TRBD1
clone size: few
CDR3 length: 19
J gene: TRBJ2-1

CDR3 protein: CASSQDISVYEQYF
CDR3 DNA: TGCGCCAGCAGCCAAGATATCAGCGTCTACGAGCAGTACTTC
V gene: TRBV4-3
D gene: .
clone size: many
CDR3 length: 14
J gene: TRBJ2-7

CDR3 protein: CASGEFRELFF
CDR3 DNA: TGTGCCAGCGGGGAGTTCCGGGAGCTGTTTTTT
V gene: TRBV27
D gene: .
clone size: .
CDR3 length: 11
J gene: TRBJ2-2

CDR3 protein: CASSATGFSKETQYF
CDR3 DNA: TGCGCCAGCAGCGCCACAGGGTTCTCAAAAGAGACCCAGTACTTC
V gene: TRBV5-1
D gene: .
clone size: few
CDR3 length: 15
J gene: TRBJ2-5

CDR3 protein: CASSLGQGRSEAFF
CDR3 DNA: TGTGCCAGCAGCTTAGGACAGGGGAGGTCTGAAGCTTTCTTT
V gene: TRBV9
D gene: TRBD1
clone size: few
CDR3 length: 14
J gene: TRBJ1-1

CDR3 protein: CASSPGSRYGYTF
CDR3 DNA: TGTGCCAGCAGCCCAGGGTCTCGCTATGGCTACACCTTC
V gene: TRBV5-4
D gene: .
clone size: few
CDR3 length: 13
J gene: TRBJ1-2

CDR3 protein: CASSLAGTSGSTDTQYF
CDR3 DNA: TGTGCCAGCAGCTTGGCCGGGACTAGCGGGAGCACAGATACGCAGTATTTT
V gene: TRBV7-2
D gene: TRBD2
clone size: .
CDR3 length: 17
J gene: TRBJ2-3

CDR3 protein: CASSHTTDRTFYGYTF
CDR3 DNA: TGTGCCAGCAGCCACACTACGGACAGGACATTCTATGGCTACACCTTC
V gene: TRBV4-2
D gene: TRBD1
clone size: .
CDR3 length: 16
J gene: TRBJ1-2

CDR3 protein: CAISEGKVGETQYF
CDR3 DNA: TGTGCCATCAGTGAAGGGAAGGTTGGGGAGACCCAGTACTTC
V gene: TRBV10-3
D gene: .
clone size: many
CDR3 length: 14
J gene: TRBJ2-5

CDR3 protein: CAGEGGGTNIQYF
CDR3 DNA: TGTGCCGGGGAAGGTGGGGGGACGAACATTCAGTACTTC
V gene: TRBV7-2
D gene: .
clone size: few
CDR3 length: 13
J gene: TRBJ2-4

CDR3 protein: CASTINYEQYF
CDR3 DNA: TGTGCCAGCACAATCAATTACGAGCAGTACTTC
V gene: TRBV2
D gene: .
clone size: .
CDR3 length: 11
J gene: TRBJ2-7

CDR3 protein: CASSFPSLGDYAMGEQFF
CDR3 DNA: TGTGCCAGCAGCTTCCCCTCTCTCGGGGACTATGCAATGGGGGAGCAGTTCTTC
V gene: TRBV5-4
D gene: TRBD2
clone size: few
CDR3 length: 18
J gene: TRBJ2-1

CDR3 protein: CASSLGQGRTDTQYF
CDR3 DNA: TGTGCCAGCAGCTTAGGACAGGGTCGCACAGATACGCAGTATTTT
V gene: TRBV7-2
D gene: TRBD1
clone size: few
CDR3 length: 15
J gene: TRBJ2-3

CDR3 protein: CASSLGQENEQFF
CDR3 DNA: TGTGCCAGCAGTTTGGGACAGGAAAATGAGCAGTTCTTC
V gene: TRBV28
D gene: TRBD1
clone size: .
CDR3 length: 13
J gene: TRBJ2-1

CDR3 protein: CASSSNSNQPQHF
CDR3 DNA: TGTGCCAGCAGTTCTAATAGCAATCAGCCCCAGCATTTT
V gene: TRBV28
D gene: .
clone size: .
CDR3 length: 13
J gene: TRBJ1-5

CDR3 protein: CASSSADSSNEKLFF
CDR3 DNA: TGTGCCAGCAGTTCCGCTGACAGTTCCAATGAAAAACTGTTTTTT
V gene: TRBV6-5
D gene: .
clone size: many
CDR3 length: 15
J gene: TRBJ1-4